The 14 T cell receptor beta chains in this list originate from one sample, sequenced in a study of blood T cell repertoires in COVID-19. TCRdb keeps only in-frame clones here, not all; method: immunoSEQ multiplex PCR. The data hold around 150,000 clones, with about 77% observed a single time. What was sequenced was peripheral blood. The receptor source for this set is a woman aged 45-65 years with active or convalescent COVID-19.

The V and J genes are TRBV9 and TRBJ1-6; the match to TRBD1 covers 7 bases. J lost 7 bases, V lost 2 bases, and 9 bases had no gene match. The germline CDR1 and CDR2 sequences are SGDLS and YYNGEE. The CDR3 is 16 residues long. CDR3 coding DNA: TGTGCCAGCAGCGTCCGGGACAGCGGAACAAATTCACCCCTCCACTTT. It encodes CASSVRDSGTNSPLHF.

V gene TRBV28 combines with J gene TRBJ2-7; 11 nucleotides align to TRBD2. In germline, CDR1 is MDHEN, CDR2 SYDVKM. The junction had 16 bases not matched to a gene; V was cut back by 3 bases and J by 6 bases. This CDR3 spans 18 amino acids. The CDR3 protein is CASSLGTSGPILLSEQYF. The CDR3 DNA follows: TGTGCCAGCAGTTTGGGGACTAGCGGTCCAATCCTCCTATCCGAGCAGTACTTC.

The count of this clone is one. The J gene is TRBJ1-5, the V gene TRBV16; D remains ambiguous. This CDR3 comprises 15 residues. Germline assignment: CDR1 KGHSY and CDR2 FQNENV. Trimming cost V 6 bases and J 4 bases, with 16 bases left between them. The CDR3 DNA sequence: TGTGCCAGCAGAGTAAAGAGGGTTTCTAATCAGCCCCAGCATTTT. Translated: CASRVKRVSNQPQHF.

This clone appeared once. The rearrangement uses TRBV18 and TRBJ1-1; D may be TRBD1 (6 bases). This CDR3 contains 15 residues. Looked up from germline, CDR1 is KGHSH and CDR2 is LQKENI. V lost 6 bases and J lost 0, with 14 bases in between. CDR3 sequence: CASSRGGEMNTEAFF. The CDR3, as DNA: TGTGCCAGCTCGCGAGGGGGGGAAATGAACACTGAAGCTTTCTTT.

Here the CDR3 DNA reads TGCGCCAGCAGCTTCGGTAGCGGGGGGCCCCAAGAGACCCAGTACTTC. Translated: CASSFGSGGPQETQYF. The genes are TRBV5-1 and TRBJ2-5; 10 bases are shared with TRBD2. Trimming removed 2 bases from V and 1 base from J; junction bases left unmatched: 5. Germline V CDR1 and CDR2: SGHRS, YFSETQ. This CDR3 comprises 16 residues.

This chain links TRBV7-2 with TRBJ2-2; D is unresolved. The CDR3 totals 17 residues. CDR1 and CDR2 (germline): SGHTA, FQGNSA. The V gene lost 3 bases and the J gene lost 0 bases, with 14 bases spanning the gap. CDR3 in amino acids: CASSFRRLGSNTGELFF. The CDR3 DNA reads TGTGCCAGCAGCTTCCGCAGACTGGGTTCGAACACCGGGGAGCTGTTTTTT.

The chain recombines TRBV7-2 with TRBJ2-6, with 8 bases aligning to TRBD1. The germline gives CDR1 SGHTA, CDR2 FQGNSA. The CDR3 extends over 14 amino acids. Losses at the gene ends were 6 bases for V and 2 bases for J; bases not matched to a gene: 0. For the CDR3, the DNA is TGTGCCAGCAGGGACAGGGCTGGGGCCAACGTCCTGACTTTC. It codes for CASRDRAGANVLTF.

Comments on this clone: The identical CDR3 is also encoded by other nucleotide sequences in the sample. The chain recombines TRBV9 with TRBJ2-7; tentatively, D is TRBD2 (6 bases). Germline assignment: CDR1 SGDLS and CDR2 YYNGEE. Trimming removed 2 bases at V and 0 bases at J, with 9 bases between. CDR3 length: 14 amino acids. This CDR3 is CASSVGGSSYEQYF. Here the CDR3 DNA reads TGTGCCAGCAGCGTCGGAGGGAGCTCCTACGAGCAGTACTTC. The variable domain in full, completed from reference TRBV9 and TRBJ2-7, reads DSGVTQTPKHLITATGQRVTLRCSPRSGDLSVYWYQQSLDQGLQFLIQYYNGEERAKGNILERFSAQQFPDLHSELNLSSLELGDSALYFCASSVGGSSYEQYFGPGTRLTVT.

This sequence joins TRBV6-2 or TRBV6-3 and TRBJ2-3; D might be TRBD1 (5 bases). There are 15 residues in the CDR3. Germline values: CDR1 MNHEY, CDR2 SVGEGT. V was clipped by 0 bases and J by 6 bases, with 13 bases between them. The CDR3 DNA reads as TGTGCCAGCAGTTACTCGTTGGGTGGGGCGGATACGCAGTATTTT. It specifies CASSYSLGGADTQYF.

This sequence joins TRBV28 and TRBJ2-7; D remains ambiguous. V lost 1 base to trimming and J lost 3 bases, with 13 bases between them. CDR3 length: 15 residues. Germline V gives CDR1 MDHEN, CDR2 SYDVKM. The CDR3 protein is CASSLSGGSGYEQYF. CDR3 in DNA: TGTGCCAGCAGTTTATCCGGCGGTAGTGGCTACGAGCAGTACTTC. Using reference TRBV28 and TRBJ2-7 for the parts outside the CDR3, the full variable domain is DVKVTQSSRYLVKRTGEKVFLECVQDMDHENMFWYRQDPGLGLRLIYFSYDVKMKEKGDIPEGYSVSREKKERFSLILESASTNQTSMYLCASSLSGGSGYEQYFGPGTRLTVT.

This chain connects TRBV23-1 to TRBJ1-1; 7 bases fit TRBD1. TRBV23-1 is an ORF, and what it does is uncertain. The CDR3 is 14 amino acids. The trim removed 4 bases at V and 0 bases at J, leaving 2 bases unmatched. The CDR3 nucleotides read TGCGCCAGCAGTCTTGGACAGGTGAACACTGAAGCTTTCTTT. Translation gives CASSLGQVNTEAFF.

This rearrangement joins TRBV19 to TRBJ1-1; D unclear. The CDR3 covers 13 residues. Per germline, CDR1 LNHDA and CDR2 SQIVND (reference sequence). V was trimmed by 4 bases and J by 0 bases, leaving 6 bases between them. The CDR3: CASSTGVNTEAFF. The DNA for the CDR3 is TGTGCCAGTAGTACGGGTGTGAACACTGAAGCTTTCTTT.

The chain employs TRBV29-1 and TRBJ1-1, with D perhaps matching TRBD1 (5 bases). The CDR3 loop spans 15 amino acids. V was pared by 5 bases and J by 5 bases, with 21 bases between. CDR1 is SQVTM, CDR2 ANQGSEA, per germline. The CDR3 bases are TGCAGCGTTTACGGGCAGGGAGGTGGTGAAACTGAAGCTTTCTTT. Amino acid sequence: CSVYGQGGGETEAFF.

CDR3 nucleotides: TGTGCCAGCAGCCAAGATCCCCTGACTAGCGGGGGGGACATCCAAGAGACCCAGTACTTC. The encoded protein is CASSQDPLTSGGDIQETQYF. V usage is TRBV4-2 and J usage is TRBJ2-5; TRBD2 matches 14 bases. Trimming removed 0 bases from V and 1 base from J; junction bases left unmatched: 10. Germline V gene data show CDR1 as LGHNA and CDR2 as YNFKEQ. The CDR3 spans 20 residues.